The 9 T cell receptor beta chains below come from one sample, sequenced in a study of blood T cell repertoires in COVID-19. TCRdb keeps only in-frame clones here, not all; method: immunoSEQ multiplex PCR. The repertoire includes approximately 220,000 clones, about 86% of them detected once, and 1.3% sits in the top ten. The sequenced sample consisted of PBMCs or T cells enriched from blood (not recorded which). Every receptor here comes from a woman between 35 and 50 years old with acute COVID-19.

CDR3 protein: CASSHGGASTDTQYF. The CDR3 DNA reads TGCGCCAGCAGCCATGGGGGGGCGAGCACAGATACGCAGTATTTT. The V and J genes are TRBV4-1 and TRBJ2-3; D is perhaps TRBD2 (7 bases). Germline V gives CDR1 MGHRA, CDR2 YSYEKL. Trimming shortened V by 3 bases and J by 0 bases, and 10 bases separated the two germline ends. The CDR3 length is 15 residues.

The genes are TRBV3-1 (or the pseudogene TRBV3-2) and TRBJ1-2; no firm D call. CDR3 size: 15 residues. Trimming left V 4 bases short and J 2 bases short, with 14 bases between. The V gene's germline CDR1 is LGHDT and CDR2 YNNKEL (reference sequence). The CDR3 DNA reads TGTGCCAGCAGCCTCCGTATGGTAGCGAACTATGGCTACACCTTC. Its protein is CASSLRMVANYGYTF.

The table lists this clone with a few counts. CDR3 DNA sequence: TGTGCCAGCAGAGCAGGGGGGAACTATGGCTACACCTTC. Residues: CASRAGGNYGYTF. The chain recombines TRBV12-3 or TRBV12-4 with TRBJ1-2, with 7 nucleotides matching TRBD1. The length of the CDR3 is 13 residues. The V and J ends lost 6 bases and 2 bases, in that order; junction bases with no gene match: 3.

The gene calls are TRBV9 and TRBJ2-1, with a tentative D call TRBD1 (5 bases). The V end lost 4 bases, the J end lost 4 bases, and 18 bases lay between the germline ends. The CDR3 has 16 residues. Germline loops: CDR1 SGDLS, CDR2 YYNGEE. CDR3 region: CASSSEGQGRYNEQFF. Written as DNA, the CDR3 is TGTGCCAGCAGCTCAGAAGGGCAGGGCAGATACAATGAGCAGTTCTTC.

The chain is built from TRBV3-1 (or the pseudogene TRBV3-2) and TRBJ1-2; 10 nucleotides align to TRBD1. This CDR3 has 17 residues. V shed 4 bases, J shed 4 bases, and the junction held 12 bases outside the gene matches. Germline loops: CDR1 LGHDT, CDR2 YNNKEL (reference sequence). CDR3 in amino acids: CASSRDPGQGSSYGYTF. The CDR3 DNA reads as TGTGCCAGCAGCCGGGATCCGGGACAGGGGTCGAGCTATGGCTACACCTTC.

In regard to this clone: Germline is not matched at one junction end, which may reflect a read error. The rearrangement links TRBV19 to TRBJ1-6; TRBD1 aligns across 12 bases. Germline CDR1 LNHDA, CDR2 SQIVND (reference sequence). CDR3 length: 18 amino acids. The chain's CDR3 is CASSSAGTGGSYNSPFHF. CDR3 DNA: TGTGCCAGTAGTTCTGCCGGGACAGGGGGCTCCTATAATTCACCCTTCCACTTT.

The CDR3 is CASSQEISGDTQYF. CDR3 nucleotides: TGTGCCAGCAGCCAAGAAATCAGCGGGGATACGCAGTATTTT. This chain joins TRBV14 and TRBJ2-3, with TRBD2 as a possible D gene (6 bases). Germline CDR1 reads SGHDN; CDR2 reads FVKESK. Trimming removed 0 bases from V and 6 bases from J, with 10 bases in between. The CDR3 totals 14 residues.

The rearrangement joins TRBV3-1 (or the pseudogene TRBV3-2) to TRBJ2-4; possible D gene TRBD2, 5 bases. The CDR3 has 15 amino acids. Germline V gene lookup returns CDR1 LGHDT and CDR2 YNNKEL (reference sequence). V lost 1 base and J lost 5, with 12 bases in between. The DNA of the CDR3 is TGTGCCAGCAGCCAAGGGCGAGGGTTACAAAACATTCAGTACTTC. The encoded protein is CASSQGRGLQNIQYF.

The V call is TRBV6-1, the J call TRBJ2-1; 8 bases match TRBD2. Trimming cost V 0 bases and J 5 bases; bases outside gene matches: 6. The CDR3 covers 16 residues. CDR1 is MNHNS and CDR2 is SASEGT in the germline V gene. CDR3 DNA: TGTGCCAGCAGTGAAGCCACAGCGGGGGCCCACAATGAGCAGTTCTTC. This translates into CASSEATAGAHNEQFF.